The T cell receptor beta chain under discussion was sequenced for a study of glioma-infiltrating T cells. General observations from the study: Only very few CDR3 sequences appeared in both tissue and blood.

This clonotype was observed at least ten times. Its antigen is unknown. The iRepertoire nested amplicon-rescue multiplex PCR amplified TCR alpha and beta CDR3s from RNA. TCRdb used MiXCR to reprocess the multiplex PCR reads, holding one entry per CDR3 protein. The sample shows 100,000 to 150,000 distinct CDR3 sequences, around 23% of them seen only once. The CDR3 is 12 amino acids. Looked up from germline, CDR1 is DFQATT and CDR2 is SNEGSKA (reference sequence). The V gene lost 5 bases and the J gene lost 5 bases, with 12 bases spanning the gap. The rearrangement uses TRBV20-1 and TRBJ2-5; TRBD1 is a possible D gene (6 bases). The TCR sequence derives from a human donor with low-grade glioma or glioblastoma, undergoing nonglioma brain surgery, or in good health (not recorded which). The sequencing sample was made of glioma tissue, nonneoplastic brain tissue, or PBMCs (not recorded which). In nucleotides, the CDR3 is TGCAGTGCTCCCCAGGGGTATGAGACCCAGTACTTC. Its translation: CSAPQGYETQYF.